Following are 27 T cell receptor beta chains from one sample sequenced in a study of metastatic and nonmetastatic thyroid tumors (dated by TCRdb to the early 2020s). None of the patients had been given any treatment before thyroid surgery. The library was made by PCR. Sequencing took place on an Illumina HiSeq 4000. Using fastp at Q25 and MiXCR, TCRdb reprocessed the public reads and kept productive beta chains. The sample yields some 35,000 clones; about 29% were counted once. The ten largest clones represent approximately 10% of the sample. Sample: blood. These receptors were taken from a male donor with papillary thyroid cancer or a benign thyroid nodule (not recorded which). Some clones in this sample may be carry-over from other donors' samples.

The sample holds a few counts of this clone. The J gene is TRBJ1-1, the V gene TRBV6-1, with D hard to call. The CDR3 sequence is 14 residues long. Germline CDR1 and CDR2: MNHNS and SASEGT. Trimming left V 1 base short and J 1 base short, with 7 bases between. CDR3 in DNA: TGTGCCAGCAGTGAAGGTACAGAGAACACTGAAGCTTTCTTT. Translating it yields CASSEGTENTEAFF.

This clone was detected a few times. This chain links TRBV19 with TRBJ2-1, with a tentative D call TRBD2 (5 bases). Germline V CDR1 and CDR2: LNHDA, SQIVND (reference sequence). Trimming cost V 7 bases and J 6 bases, with 13 bases left between them. The CDR3 spans 13 residues. CDR3 loop: CASTSRIGNEQFF. CDR3 DNA: TGTGCCAGTACTAGCAGAATAGGCAATGAGCAGTTCTTC.

This chain joins TRBV15 and TRBJ2-3; the match to TRBD2 covers 7 bases. With 1 base clipped from V and 6 bases from J, the junction kept 7 bases outside the gene matches. In germline, CDR1 is LNHNV, CDR2 YYDKDF (reference sequence). This CDR3 spans 15 amino acids. The CDR3 nucleotides are TGTGCCACCAGCAGAGGGGAGCGGGAAACGGATACGCAGTATTTT. This codes for CATSRGERETDTQYF.

This clone was counted many times. A much larger clone sits a single nucleotide away, making a read error possible. The genes are TRBV29-1 and TRBJ2-7; possible D gene TRBD1, 6 bases. The CDR3 has 14 residues. V dropped 6 bases and J dropped 2 bases, with 17 bases sitting between them. The germline V gene encodes CDR1 SQVTM and CDR2 ANQGSEA. CDR3 region: CSVLFGTSAYEQYF. In DNA form, the CDR3 reads TGCAGCGTACTCTTCGGGACATCTGCCTACGAGCAGTACTTC.

The CDR3 region has the DNA TGTGCCAGCAGTTTGAGCGCGGGTGGGCACACCGAGCAGTACTTC. Translation gives CASSLSAGGHTEQYF. The V gene is TRBV27, the J gene TRBJ2-7, with D possibly matching TRBD2 (5 bases). CDR1 MNHEY and CDR2 SMNVEV come from the germline V gene (reference sequence). This CDR3 contains 15 residues. Trimming took 3 bases from V and 6 from J, leaving 18 bases between them.

By sample fraction, this clone is medium-sized. The genes are TRBV12-3 or TRBV12-4 and TRBJ1-4; D perhaps matches TRBD1 (5 bases). The CDR3 is 15 amino acids. Between the trimmed V and J ends, which lost 2 bases and 8 bases, there was a span of 15 bases. CDR3 region: CASSLRDLTREKLFF. CDR3 DNA sequence: TGTGCCAGCAGTTTAAGGGACTTAACCCGGGAAAAACTGTTTTTT.

This clone was observed once. The V and J genes are TRBV20-1 and TRBJ2-7; no clear D. The CDR3 has 13 residues. Germline-derived CDR1 and CDR2 are DFQATT and SNEGSKA (reference sequence). V was pared by 3 bases and J by 0 bases, with 9 bases between. The CDR3 here is CSASGWGSYEQYF. DNA for the CDR3: TGCAGTGCTAGTGGTTGGGGCTCCTACGAGCAGTACTTC.

V usage is TRBV20-1 and J usage is TRBJ2-7, with 9 bases aligning to TRBD2. CDR1 and CDR2 (germline): DFQATT, SNEGSKA (reference sequence). The J segment lost 2 bases and the V segment lost 8 bases, leaving 4 bases of the junction unmatched. This CDR3 has 12 amino acids. Written as DNA, the CDR3 is TGCAGTTGGACTAGCGACACCTACGAGCAGTACTTC. It is translated as CSWTSDTYEQYF.

This chain uses TRBV20-1 with TRBJ2-3; 10 positions agree with TRBD2. Trimming took 5 bases from V and 2 from J; bases not matched to a gene: 4. This CDR3 contains 14 residues. Germline CDR1 reads DFQATT; CDR2 reads SNEGSKA (reference sequence). CDR3 coding DNA: TGCAGTGCTCCAGGGACTAGCGTCACAGATACGCAGTATTTT. This sequence encodes CSAPGTSVTDTQYF.

This clone was seen at least ten times. The chain links TRBV5-5 to TRBJ1-5; no clear D. CDR3 length: 15 residues. CDR1 SGHKS and CDR2 YYEKEE come from the germline V gene (reference sequence). V was clipped by 4 bases and J by 0 bases, with 11 bases between them. DNA for the CDR3: TGTGCCAGCAGCAGAGGACCTTATAGCAATCAGCCCCAGCATTTT. This gives the protein CASSRGPYSNQPQHF.

DNA of the CDR3: TGTGCCAGCAGCGAGTTAGCGGTCAGGGACTACGAGCAGTACTTC. This sequence encodes CASSELAVRDYEQYF. J is TRBJ2-7 and V is TRBV11-1, with D possibly matching TRBD2 (6 bases). This CDR3 is built from 15 residues. CDR1 is SGHAT, CDR2 FQDESV, per germline (reference sequence). Trimming left V 5 bases short and J 3 bases short, with 17 bases between.

In its sample, this clone was seen a few times. The J gene is TRBJ2-7, the V gene TRBV6-1; a possible D gene is TRBD1 (5 bases). The germline V gene encodes CDR1 MNHNS and CDR2 SASEGT. V was pared by 11 bases and J by 2 bases, with 16 bases between. The CDR3 runs to 13 residues. The CDR3 here is CACKSGLAYEQYF. The CDR3 DNA is TGTGCCTGCAAATCAGGGTTAGCCTACGAGCAGTACTTC.

The rearrangement joins TRBV6-1 to TRBJ1-6; D is possibly TRBD1 (5 bases). V was clipped by 4 bases and J by 7 bases, with 14 bases between them. The germline V gene has CDR1 MNHNS and CDR2 SASEGT. The CDR3 length is 15 residues. The CDR3 reads CASSGTRDPNSPLHF. CDR3 coding DNA: TGTGCCAGCAGTGGCACCCGGGACCCGAATTCACCCCTCCACTTT.

There are a few counts of this clone. The chain carries TRBV7-9 and TRBJ2-7; D possibly uses TRBD1 or TRBD2 (5 bases each). The V gene's germline CDR1 is SEHNR and CDR2 FQNEAQ (reference sequence). Between the trimmed V and J ends, which lost 5 bases and 6 bases, there was a span of 17 bases. This CDR3 comprises 14 residues. CDR3 region: CASSLGVPGREQYF. CDR3 coding DNA: TGTGCCAGCAGCCTAGGGGTCCCGGGACGCGAGCAGTACTTC.

With regard to this clone: A junction end diverges from the germline sequence, so it may reflect a read error. This rearrangement joins TRBV7-7 to TRBJ2-2, with D unclear. This CDR3 contains 14 residues. In germline, CDR1 is SSHAT, CDR2 FNYEAQ (reference sequence). CDR3 amino acids: CASSPYKNTGELFF. DNA for the CDR3: TGTGCTAGCAGCCCGTACAAGAACACCGGGGAGCTGTTTTTT. Together with reference TRBV7-7 and TRBJ2-2, the CDR3 gives the full variable domain: GAGVSQSPRYKVTKRGQDVTLRCDPISSHATLYWYQQALGQGPEFLTYFNYEAQPDKSGLPSDRFSAERPEGSISTLTIQRTEQRDSAMYRCASSPYKNTGELFFGEGSRLTVL.

The rearrangement uses TRBV6-2 or TRBV6-3 and TRBJ2-7; TRBD1 matches 7 bases. With V trimmed by 2 bases and J by 6 bases, 7 bases remained unmatched. The CDR3 loop spans 14 amino acids. Germline values: CDR1 MNHEY, CDR2 SVGEGT. The CDR3 coding sequence is TGTGCCAGCAGTTACAGGGGGCGCCCCCTCGAGCAGTACTTC. It codes for CASSYRGRPLEQYF.

This clone was detected a few times. The chain recombines TRBV4-2 with TRBJ2-7; D is uncertain. The germline V gene encodes CDR1 LGHNA and CDR2 YNFKEQ. The CDR3 length is 14 residues. V was cut by 2 bases and J by 1 base, with 9 bases left in between. CDR3 in amino acids: CASSQPRSSYEQYF. DNA of the CDR3: TGTGCCAGCAGCCAACCGCGTAGTTCCTACGAGCAGTACTTC.

The gene calls are TRBV6-5 and TRBJ2-7; TRBD1 might be the D (6 bases). CDR1 and CDR2 from the germline V gene are MNHEY and SVGAGI. V lost 2 bases and J lost 6, with 14 bases in between. This CDR3 is built from 14 residues. The CDR3 here is CASSYPTGLAEQYF. DNA of the CDR3: TGTGCCAGCAGTTACCCAACAGGGTTAGCCGAGCAGTACTTC.

With regard to this clone: Additional DNA sequences in this sample encode the identical CDR3. The chain links TRBV11-2 to TRBJ2-7, with 11 bases identical to TRBD2. The CDR3 is made up of 17 amino acids. The V and J ends lost 3 bases and 5 bases, in that order; junction bases with no gene match: 12. The germline CDR1 and CDR2 sequences are SGHAT and FQNNGV. The CDR3 bases are TGTGCCAGCAGCTTGGATCGGTTTACTAGCGGGAGTCACGAGCAGTACTTC. Translation gives CASSLDRFTSGSHEQYF.

This clone appeared many times. The rearrangement links TRBV11-1 to TRBJ2-7; D may be TRBD1 or TRBD2 (5 bases each). V was trimmed by 5 bases and J by 4 bases, leaving 15 bases between them. Germline CDR1 reads SGHAT; CDR2 reads FQDESV (reference sequence). The CDR3 is 14 residues long. The CDR3 DNA follows: TGTGCCAGCAGCATGGGGACGGTAGGGTACGAGCAGTACTTC. It encodes CASSMGTVGYEQYF.

The chain recombines TRBV6-2 or TRBV6-3 with TRBJ2-3; D is unresolved. The length of the CDR3 is 11 residues. The V end lost 2 bases, the J end lost 8 bases, and 5 bases lay between the germline ends. The germline V gene has CDR1 MNHEY and CDR2 SVGEGT. Written as DNA, the CDR3 is TGTGCCAGCAGTTACAAGGGTACGCAGTATTTT. Its protein is CASSYKGTQYF.

The chain recombines TRBV13 with TRBJ2-7; 9 nucleotides agree with TRBD2. Germline V lookup: CDR1 PRHDT, CDR2 FYEKMQ (reference sequence). The CDR3 runs 15 residues. Germline trimming cut 5 bases from V and 5 bases from J; bases unmatched to any gene: 10. The DNA of the CDR3 is TGTGCCAGCAGCAATACCGGGACTAGCACCCACGAGCAGTACTTC. It is translated as CASSNTGTSTHEQYF.

This clone was seen a few times. The genes are TRBV4-2 and TRBJ1-5, with 9 bases identical to TRBD1. Trimming cost V 2 bases and J 3 bases; bases outside gene matches: 8. This CDR3 is 17 amino acids long. The germline V gene encodes CDR1 LGHNA and CDR2 YNFKEQ. The CDR3 protein is CASSQPGTGYFNQPQHF. The CDR3 DNA is TGTGCCAGCAGCCAACCCGGGACAGGGTATTTCAATCAGCCCCAGCATTTT.

This clone was seen more than once but under ten times. J is TRBJ1-2 and V is TRBV7-9; no clear D. CDR3 length: 12 residues. Germline V gene lookup returns CDR1 SEHNR and CDR2 FQNEAQ (reference sequence). V was shortened by 1 base and J by 4 bases, with 4 bases between the two germline ends. In nucleotides, the CDR3 is TGTGCCAGCAGCTTAGAGCTCTATGGCTACACCTTC. Protein: CASSLELYGYTF.

J is TRBJ2-7 and V is TRBV11-3, with 13 positions matching TRBD2. V gave up 2 bases and J gave up 3 bases; unmatched junction bases: 4. Germline lookup yields CDR1 SGHNT and CDR2 YENEEA. The CDR3 has 16 amino acids. CDR3 protein: CASSLLTSGRLYEQYF. CDR3 DNA sequence: TGTGCCAGCAGCTTACTGACTAGCGGGAGGCTCTACGAGCAGTACTTC. Based on the CDR3 plus reference TRBV11-3 and TRBJ2-7, the full variable domain is EAGVVQSPRYKIIEKKQPVAFWCNPISGHNTLYWYLQNLGQGPELLIRYENEEAVDDSQLPKDRFSAERLKGVDSTLKIQPAELGDSAVYLCASSLLTSGRLYEQYFGPGTRLTVT.

Comment on this clone: One end of the junction varies from germline; a read error may be responsible. The chain has TRBV28 and TRBJ1-5; no clear D gene. Germline V gene sequence: CDR1 MDHEN, CDR2 SYDVKM. The CDR3 has 13 amino acids. The CDR3 nucleotides are TGTGCCAGCGTGGGGTGGGCTGAACAGCCCCATCATTTT. Encoded protein: CASVGWAEQPHHF.

The chain has TRBV6-2 or TRBV6-3 and TRBJ2-5; either TRBD1 or TRBD2 may fit D (5 bases each). From germline, CDR1 is MNHEY and CDR2 SVGEGT. The CDR3 contains 14 residues. V lost 10 bases to trimming and J lost 4 bases, with 19 bases between them. The CDR3 sequence is CATTTSGTRETQYF. As DNA, the CDR3 is TGTGCCACCACAACGTCCGGGACCAGAGAGACCCAGTACTTC.